This T cell receptor beta chain emerged from a study of T cell changes during pregnancy in multiple sclerosis. Repertoires were generated with immunoSEQ multiplex PCR, while TCRdb's copy carries only in-frame clones and drops some. This table holds approximately 40,000 clones, roughly 94% found once. Germline CDR1 reads ENHRY; CDR2 reads SYGVKD. The junction had 6 bases not matched to a gene; V was cut back by 10 bases and J by 1 base. The CDR3 length is 14 residues. The TCR was taken from a female donor with multiple sclerosis, enrolled in a pregnancy study. The sample in question was CD4+ T cells from peripheral blood mononuclear cells, obtained in the third trimester of pregnancy. This chain joins TRBV10-3 and TRBJ1-5; TRBD1 matches at 8 bases. The CDR3 coding sequence is TGTGCCACCAGGGGGCAAGAAAGCAATCAGCCCCAGCATTTT. This translates into CATRGQESNQPQHF.